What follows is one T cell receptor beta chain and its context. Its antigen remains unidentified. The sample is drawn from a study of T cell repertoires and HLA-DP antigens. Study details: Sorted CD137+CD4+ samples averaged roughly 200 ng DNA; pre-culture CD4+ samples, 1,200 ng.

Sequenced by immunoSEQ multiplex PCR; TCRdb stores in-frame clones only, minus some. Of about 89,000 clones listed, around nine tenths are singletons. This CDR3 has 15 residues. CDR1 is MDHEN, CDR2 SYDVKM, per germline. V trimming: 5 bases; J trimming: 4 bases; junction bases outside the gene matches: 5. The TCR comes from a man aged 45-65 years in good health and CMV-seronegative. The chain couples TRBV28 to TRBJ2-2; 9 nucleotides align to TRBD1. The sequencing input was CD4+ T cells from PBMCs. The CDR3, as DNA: TGTGCCAGCAGTAGGGGACAGGGTTTCACCGGGGAGCTGTTTTTT. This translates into CASSRGQGFTGELFF.